This T cell receptor beta chain was found in a study of yellow fever vaccine responses in identical twins (dated by TCRdb to the late 2010s). For the study in its entirety: In identical twins, the study followed T cell clones that responded to the vaccine with precision. Beyond this particular receptor, the publication reports: The authors reported that the T cell response to vaccination in identical twins appeared partly convergent and partly personalized.

As regards this clonotype: Its antigen is not yet known. No much larger clone exists at a distance of one base, and base qualities are not known.

The germline V gene yields SGHTA for CDR1 and FQGTGA for CDR2. For this chain, trimming is 4 bases at the V end and 10 bases at the J end, and the number of junction bases without a gene match is 7. The CDR3, cysteine through phenylalanine, is 15 amino acids long. The DNA shown is the 45-base CDR3, in frame from base 1. The library came from RT-PCR. The reads were generated on an Illumina HiSeq 2500. TCRdb trimmed public reads at Q25 via fastp, called clones via MiXCR and kept in-frame beta chains. A single entry per CDR3 protein holds the most common genes and DNA from its merged rows. The sample includes 4,500 to 7,000 distinct CDR3 sequences, with just over 65% observed a single time. In total, the top ten clones hold about 4% of the sample.

This specimen was T cells from blood (PBMCs), unsorted or a sorted subset (not recorded which), taken before or after yellow fever vaccination (not recorded which). The sequence is built from TRBV7-3 and TRBJ2-1; 13 of the junction bases match TRBD2. The source of this sequence is a woman younger than 30 who received the yellow fever vaccine. Donor details come from another sample of the same person, matched by shared clones. CDR3 reads: CASSSTSGRALEQFF. The sequenced DNA is TGTGCCAGCAGCTCAACTAGCGGGAGGGCCTTGGAGCAGTTCTTC.